This record looks at one T cell receptor beta chain sequence and its context. What it recognizes is unknown. The identical CDR3 is also encoded by other nucleotide sequences in the sample. The entry originates in a study of shared clonotypes between healthy human individuals. About the research overall: Researchers assigned three CD4 naive, three CD4 memory, two CD8 naive and one CD8 memory plate to each donor. Findings and caveats of the study: The diversity represented, both genetic and in exposure history, was limited by few donors. Naive subsets tended to show greater estimated richness than memory subsets.

Using immunoSEQ multiplex PCR, the repertoire was profiled, and TCRdb retains in-frame clones only, with some absent. The sample contains about 1 million clones, 65% to 75% of which appear only once. From germline, CDR1 is MNHEY and CDR2 SVGAGI. With 2 bases removed from V and 7 bases from J, the gap between germline ends came to 9 bases. This CDR3 comprises 13 residues. This receptor was identified in a man younger than 30 in good health. This chain links TRBV6-5 with TRBJ1-5, with a tentative D call TRBD1 (5 bases). Input material: memory CD4+ T cells sorted from blood. The subset here: CD45RA-negative fraction. CDR3 DNA: TGTGCCAGCAGTTACACTCCAGGGCAGCCCCAGCATTTT. As protein: CASSYTPGQPQHF.